This T cell receptor (beta chain) appears in the sequencing data of a study of human T cells and chemical hapten exposure. Study-level information: 2% DPC applied to a 2 cm by 2 cm arm area sensitized donors. Patch tests applied 0.01% DPC to the upper back and were scored after 6 days. The study enrolled mostly female patients with alopecia areata, totalis or universalis.

TCRdb used MiXCR to reprocess the RACE reads, holding one entry per CDR3 protein. In the table there are about 270,000 distinct CDR3 sequences, approximately 7.5% of which are singletons. Germline CDR1 reads MNHEY; CDR2 reads SMNVEV (reference sequence). The V gene lost 1 base and the J gene lost 3 bases, with 18 bases spanning the gap. CDR3 length: 17 residues. Time point here: pre-sensitization, week 0. Specified treatment: therapeutic diphenylcyclopropenone sensitization with weekly scalp DPC. This receptor was obtained from a man aged 18 to 35 with alopecia areata. Some clones in this sample may be carry-over from other donors' samples. Specimen: whole blood, collected in connection with sensitization to the hapten diphenylcyclopropenone (DPC). V usage is TRBV27 and J usage is TRBJ2-5; the D is unclear. For the CDR3, the DNA is TGTGCCAGCAGTTTATATCGGCCCTTCACAAGCAAAGAGACCCAGTACTTC. Translating it yields CASSLYRPFTSKETQYF.